These 2 T cell receptor beta chains were sequenced from one sample in a study of blood T cell repertoires in COVID-19 (dated by TCRdb to between 2020 and 2021). The protocol used for the library was the immunoSEQ multiplex PCR assay. What TCRdb holds here is the immuneACCESS table cut down to in-frame rearrangements. Part of the clones is not present; checked against another copy, under half of the missing clones reflect an unresolved V gene, and the others are unexplained. Present in this sample are about 160,000 clones, about 88% of which were seen just once. The ten largest clones capture 0.8% to 1.2% of the sample. The sample consisted of peripheral blood. These receptor sequences come from a man aged 35-49 years with acute or convalescent COVID-19.

This chain links TRBV3-1 (or the pseudogene TRBV3-2) with TRBJ2-7, with 11 bases that match TRBD1. The CDR3 is 20 residues long. Germline CDR1 is LGHDT and CDR2 is YNNKEL (reference sequence). V lost 0 bases, J lost 2 bases, and 15 bases stayed unmatched. In DNA, the CDR3 is TGTGCCAGCAGCCAAGAAGACCGTGTTCACCGGGACAGGGGGGCCTACGAGCAGTACTTC. It codes for CASSQEDRVHRDRGAYEQYF.

This sequence joins TRBV7-8 and TRBJ2-7, with 8 positions matching TRBD2. Trimming cost V 5 bases and J 2 bases; bases outside gene matches: 8. The CDR3 runs to 15 residues. Germline CDR1 SGHVS, CDR2 FQNEAQ. The CDR3 DNA reads as TGTGCCAGCAGCCCGTCGGGACTAGTTGCCTACGAGCAGTACTTC. Translated, it gives CASSPSGLVAYEQYF.